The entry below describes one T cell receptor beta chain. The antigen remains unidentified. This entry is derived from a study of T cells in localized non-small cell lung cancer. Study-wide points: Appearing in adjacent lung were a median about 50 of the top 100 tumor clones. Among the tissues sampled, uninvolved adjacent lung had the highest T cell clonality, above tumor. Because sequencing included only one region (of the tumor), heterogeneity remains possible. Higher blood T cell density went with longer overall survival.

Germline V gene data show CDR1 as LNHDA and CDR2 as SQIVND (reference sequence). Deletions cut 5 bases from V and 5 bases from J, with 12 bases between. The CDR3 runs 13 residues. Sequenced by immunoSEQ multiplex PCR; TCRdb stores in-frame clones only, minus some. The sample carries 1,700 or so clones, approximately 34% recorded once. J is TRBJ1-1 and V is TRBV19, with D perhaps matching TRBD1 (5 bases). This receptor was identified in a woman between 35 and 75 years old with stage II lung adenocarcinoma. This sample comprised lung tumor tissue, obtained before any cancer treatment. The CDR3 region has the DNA TGTGCCAGTAGTCCTCTGGGGGGAACTGAAGCTTTCTTT. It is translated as CASSPLGGTEAFF.